This record concerns one T cell receptor beta chain sequence. Its antigen is still unknown. Per-base qualities were not stored, and no clone one base away is much larger. The trial excluded patients who had a history of autoimmune disease or who were on systemic immunosuppression. In every dose cohort, peripheral blood was drawn for TCR sequencing at baseline, cycle 4 day 1, and cycle 7 day 1. Samples came from an open-label, multicenter, first-in-human phase I dose-escalation trial of ivuxolimab. Adults with locally advanced or metastatic melanoma, renal cell carcinoma, hepatocellular carcinoma or head and neck squamous cell carcinoma were enrolled in the trial. CD4+ and CD8+ T cells were sorted separately from peripheral blood before TCR sequencing. This entry belongs to a study of OX40 agonist ivuxolimab in advanced cancers. Context from the whole study: Ivuxolimab was a fully human IgG2 agonistic monoclonal antibody targeting the costimulatory receptor OX40 (CD134). Intravenous ivuxolimab was administered to patients every 2 weeks at six dose levels: 0.01, 0.1, 0.3, 1.5, 3 and 10 mg/kg. Among the roughly 54 dose-escalation patients, 19 had hepatocellular carcinoma, 15 or so melanoma, 9 renal cell carcinoma and 9 head and neck cancer. The dose-escalation cohort was 82.7% male with a mean age of approximately 60 years, ranging from roughly 23 to 80. Patients were allowed to have had prior anti-PD-1, anti-PD-L1 or anti-CTLA-4 therapy, and more than 30% of the dose-escalation patients had previously received checkpoint inhibitors. Three dose-escalation patients achieved partial responses, one with hepatocellular carcinoma and two with cutaneous melanoma. The purpose of peripheral TCRbeta sequencing was to test whether ivuxolimab changed TCR sequence diversity and led to clonal T-cell expansion. The paper describes the monotherapy dose-escalation part (N = 52 patients) of the phase I trial of ivuxolimab. General conclusions and limits of the study: In partial responders in the 0.1-3.0 mg/kg groups, normalized peripheral clonal expansion was found to be among the lowest, especially among CD8+ T cells. On average, CD8+ T cells showed more expanded clones than CD4+ T cells after ivuxolimab. Clonal expansion of both CD4+ and CD8+ blood T cells was observed from baseline to week 6 at doses 0.1 to 3.0 mg/kg. Low levels of normalized T-cell clonal expansion were also seen in some patients who did not respond. Which antigens the clonally expanded peripheral T cells were specific for was not determined.

For sequencing of the TCRbeta CDR3 region, genomic DNA was extracted from the sorted cells. The immunoSEQ Assay was used to sequence the TCRbeta CDR3 regions. The clones in this table, taken by TCRdb from immuneACCESS, are in-frame only. Not every clone is retained; where verified, under half of the shortfall comes from an unresolved V gene, and the cause of the rest is unknown. The sample table lists 60,000 to 100,000 clones, around 94% of them with a count of one. In total, the top ten clones hold just over 20% of the sample. The CDR3 starts with the cysteine, ends with the phenylalanine, and has 13 residues. Only the CDR3 region is kept as DNA, spanning 39 bases read in frame from base 1. According to the germline V gene, CDR1 reads SGHAT and CDR2 reads FQNNGV. V is pared back by 4 bases and J by 5 bases, with 11 bases lying between the germline termini.

The V gene is TRBV11-2 and the J gene is TRBJ1-1, with no confidently assigned D gene. This sequence was found in an adult with an advanced solid tumor such as melanoma, head and neck, liver or kidney cancer. Sample: CD4+ or CD8+ T cells sorted from blood, taken in a trial of the OX40 agonist ivuxolimab. The CDR3 protein: CASSWVSGTEAFF. The DNA sequence is given as TGTGCCAGCAGCTGGGTCTCCGGGACTGAAGCTTTCTTT. The CDR3, completed at both ends by the reference TRBV11-2 and TRBJ1-1 genes, gives the full variable domain EAGVAQSPRYKIIEKRQSVAFWCNPISGHATLYWYQQILGQGPKLLIQFQNNGVVDDSQLPKDRFSAERLKGVDSTLKIQPAKLEDSAVYLCASSWVSGTEAFFGQGTRLTVV.